The next 30 T cell receptor beta chains were all read from a single sample in a study of T cell responses to AZD1222 COVID-19 vaccine. Using immunoSEQ multiplex PCR, the repertoire was profiled, and TCRdb retains in-frame clones only, with some absent. The sample consists of about 130,000 clones, 93% of them appearing once. The sequenced sample was peripheral blood, obtained on day 0 of AZD1222 vaccination. The source is an adult in good health.

The chain recombines TRBV27 with TRBJ1-6; weak D call: TRBD1 (5 bases). This CDR3 region has 15 residues. Trimming removed 2 bases from V and 10 bases from J, with 15 bases in between. Germline V gene data show CDR1 as MNHEY and CDR2 as SMNVEV (reference sequence). CDR3 protein: CASSLGSRGRSPLHF. CDR3 DNA: TGTGCCAGCAGTTTAGGTTCCCGGGGACGGTCACCCCTCCACTTT.

The chain links TRBV3-1 (or the pseudogene TRBV3-2) to TRBJ1-6; no definite D call. CDR1 is LGHDT, CDR2 YNNKEL, per germline (reference sequence). The CDR3 runs to 17 residues. With 1 base removed from V and 0 bases from J, the gap between germline ends came to 10 bases. DNA of the CDR3: TGTGCCAGCAGCCAAGTCAGTCAGAGCTCCTATAATTCACCCCTCCACTTT. This translates into CASSQVSQSSYNSPLHF.

This chain joins TRBV4-2 and TRBJ2-7; TRBD2 matches 9 bases. Germline trimming cut 4 bases from V and 2 bases from J; bases unmatched to any gene: 12. Looked up from germline, CDR1 is LGHNA and CDR2 is YNFKEQ. This CDR3 has 17 amino acids. CDR3 loop: CASSPLGIAGDPYEQYF. CDR3 DNA sequence: TGTGCCAGCAGCCCACTGGGAATAGCGGGGGACCCCTACGAGCAGTACTTC.

The chain is built from TRBV5-1 and TRBJ2-2; TRBD1 is a possible D gene (6 bases). V was clipped by 2 bases and J by 0 bases, with 11 bases between them. This CDR3 spans 16 amino acids. Germline loops: CDR1 SGHRS, CDR2 YFSETQ. The DNA for the CDR3 is TGCGCCAGCAGCTTCACGGACAGCCCGAACACCGGGGAGCTGTTTTTT. Protein sequence: CASSFTDSPNTGELFF. The complete variable domain, with remaining parts taken from reference TRBV5-1 and TRBJ2-2, reads KAGVTQTPRYLIKTRGQQVTLSCSPISGHRSVSWYQQTPGQGLQFLFEYFSETQRNKGNFPGRFSGRQFSNSRSEMNVSTLELGDSALYLCASSFTDSPNTGELFFGEGSRLTVL.

The rearrangement uses TRBV19 and TRBJ1-1; D perhaps matches TRBD1 (5 bases). The V and J ends lost 6 bases and 3 bases respectively, with 14 bases between them. This CDR3 has 14 residues. Germline values: CDR1 LNHDA, CDR2 SQIVND (reference sequence). The CDR3 coding sequence is TGTGCCAGTAGCAAGGCCCAAGGGGACACTGAAGCTTTCTTT. Translation gives CASSKAQGDTEAFF.

The CDR3, as DNA: TGTGCCAGCAGCTGGACGGGCCGCTCCTACAATGAGCAGTTCTTC. The encoded protein is CASSWTGRSYNEQFF. The chain uses TRBV28 and TRBJ2-1; no reliable D call. The ends were cut back, 6 bases at V and 0 bases at J, with 12 bases in the middle. The germline gives CDR1 MDHEN, CDR2 SYDVKM. CDR3 length: 15 amino acids.

This chain links TRBV3-1 (or the pseudogene TRBV3-2) with TRBJ2-3; 8 bases align to TRBD2. The CDR3 consists of 18 residues. The germline CDR1 and CDR2 sequences are LGHDT and YNNKEL (reference sequence). After removal of 2 bases from V and 6 bases from J, the junction contained 16 bases not matched to a gene. The CDR3 sequence is CASSQPLGGRISRDTQYF. CDR3 nucleotides: TGTGCCAGCAGCCAACCCCTGGGCGGGAGGATAAGTAGGGATACGCAGTATTTT.

This clone was counted a few times. The chain couples TRBV7-9 to TRBJ1-1; TRBD1 agrees at 8 bases. Losses at the gene ends were 0 bases for V and 6 bases for J; bases not matched to a gene: 6. The CDR3 spans 15 residues. Germline assignment: CDR1 SEHNR and CDR2 FQNEAQ (reference sequence). The CDR3 loop reads CASSLADRVPAEAFF. The CDR3 coding sequence is TGTGCCAGCAGCTTAGCGGACAGGGTCCCAGCTGAAGCTTTCTTT.

The chain has TRBV12-3 or TRBV12-4 and TRBJ2-7; D gene unclear. The germline V and J ends were trimmed by 2 bases and 6 bases, with 11 bases remaining between them. There are 13 residues in the CDR3. CDR3 loop: CASSLILECEQYF. CDR3 in DNA: TGTGCCAGCAGTTTAATTTTAGAATGCGAGCAGTACTTC.

The chain couples TRBV11-3 to TRBJ2-3, with D unclear. This CDR3 comprises 14 residues. V was shortened by 2 bases and J by 8 bases, with 14 bases between the two germline ends. Germline CDR1 is SGHNT and CDR2 is YENEEA. The CDR3 DNA reads as TGTGCCAGCAGCTTATCTCCCGACCGAGGTACGCAGTATTTT. Encoded protein: CASSLSPDRGTQYF. Using reference TRBV11-3 and TRBJ2-3 for the parts outside the CDR3, the full variable domain is EAGVVQSPRYKIIEKKQPVAFWCNPISGHNTLYWYLQNLGQGPELLIRYENEEAVDDSQLPKDRFSAERLKGVDSTLKIQPAELGDSAVYLCASSLSPDRGTQYFGPGTRLTVL.

The V and J genes are TRBV4-1 and TRBJ1-3; no clear D. CDR1 MGHRA and CDR2 YSYEKL come from the germline V gene. This CDR3 has 16 residues. Trimming removed 0 bases from V and 0 bases from J, with 9 bases in between. The CDR3 is CASSQDGDLSGNTIYF. CDR3 in DNA: TGCGCCAGCAGCCAAGACGGGGATCTCTCTGGAAACACCATATATTTT.

This clone has just a few counts. The chain is built from TRBV7-8 and TRBJ1-5; no definite D call. Germline V gene lookup returns CDR1 SGHVS and CDR2 FQNEAQ. Trimming removed 5 bases from V and 4 bases from J, with 15 bases in between. The CDR3 is made up of 15 amino acids. As DNA, the CDR3 is TGTGCCAGCAGCCACCCGCTTACAGAGAATCAGCCCCAGCATTTT. Its translation is CASSHPLTENQPQHF.

The chain joins TRBV7-2 to TRBJ2-7; 10 nucleotides match TRBD2. Germline V gene lookup returns CDR1 SGHTA and CDR2 FQGNSA. CDR3 length: 16 amino acids. Unmatched junction bases numbered 4, after V lost 0 bases and J lost 2 bases. CDR3 amino acids: CASSLAWTSGPYEQYF. CDR3 bases: TGTGCCAGCAGCTTAGCCTGGACTAGCGGTCCCTACGAGCAGTACTTC. The full variable domain, with the rest looked up from reference TRBV7-2 and TRBJ2-7, is GAGVSQSPSNKVTEKGKDVELRCDPISGHTALYWYRQSLGQGLEFLIYFQGNSAPDKSGLPSDRFSAERTGGSVSTLTIQRTQQEDSAVYLCASSLAWTSGPYEQYFGPGTRLTVT.

This clone occurred many times. This rearrangement joins TRBV10-3 to TRBJ2-1; 10 bases are shared with TRBD2. Trimming at V came to 2 bases and at J to 5 bases, leaving 3 bases not matched to a gene. This CDR3 has 15 residues. CDR1 ENHRY and CDR2 SYGVKD come from the germline V gene. The CDR3 nucleotides read TGTGCCATCAGTGAGGGGCTAGCGGGAGACAATGAGCAGTTCTTC. This codes for CAISEGLAGDNEQFF.

The chain is built from TRBV6-5 and TRBJ2-7, with D perhaps TRBD1 or TRBD2 (6 bases each). CDR1 is MNHEY and CDR2 is SVGAGI in the germline V gene. Trimming cost V 6 bases and J 3 bases, with 9 bases left between them. The CDR3 is 12 residues long. DNA for the CDR3: TGTGCCAGCAGCGAGGGGGGCTACGAGCAGTACTTC. As protein: CASSEGGYEQYF.

The chain has TRBV25-1 and TRBJ1-2; D call uncertain. Looked up from germline, CDR1 is MGHDK and CDR2 is SYGVNS. The V and J ends lost 1 base and 3 bases respectively, with 12 bases between them. The CDR3 totals 15 residues. The CDR3 spells CASSEWAERDYGYTF. CDR3 coding DNA: TGTGCCAGCAGTGAATGGGCTGAACGCGACTATGGCTACACCTTC.

In its sample, this clone was seen once. The rearrangement joins TRBV7-3 to TRBJ1-3, with a weak D call TRBD1 (6 bases). Looked up from germline, CDR1 is SGHTA and CDR2 is FQGTGA. There are 12 residues in the CDR3. V lost 3 bases and J lost 8, with 8 bases in between. CDR3 amino acids: CASSLGGDTIYF. The DNA for the CDR3 is TGTGCCAGCAGCTTGGGGGGCGACACCATATATTTT.

This chain links TRBV3-1 (or the pseudogene TRBV3-2) with TRBJ2-2, with no clear D. The V end was cut by 1 base, the J end by 6 bases, with 6 bases between. Germline V CDR1 and CDR2: LGHDT, YNNKEL (reference sequence). The length of the CDR3 is 13 residues. The CDR3 sequence: CASSQAGAGELFF. The CDR3 coding sequence is TGTGCCAGCAGCCAAGCAGGCGCCGGGGAGCTGTTTTTT.

The rearrangement joins TRBV5-1 to TRBJ2-1; 10 positions match TRBD1. Germline V lookup: CDR1 SGHRS, CDR2 YFSETQ. This CDR3 contains 14 residues. The trim removed 2 bases at V and 9 bases at J, leaving 5 bases unmatched. The CDR3 DNA reads TGCGCCAGCAGCTTATCGACAGGGGGCAGTGAGCAGTTCTTC. It is translated as CASSLSTGGSEQFF.

The rearrangement links TRBV6-5 to TRBJ1-1, with D unclear. The germline CDR1 and CDR2 sequences are MNHEY and SVGAGI. This CDR3 has 14 residues. The ends were cut back, 6 bases at V and 0 bases at J, with 11 bases in the middle. This CDR3 reads CASSPGNMNTEAFF. The CDR3 DNA follows: TGTGCCAGCAGCCCGGGGAATATGAACACTGAAGCTTTCTTT.

V is TRBV28 and J is TRBJ1-5; D perhaps matches TRBD1 (6 bases). V was shortened by 6 bases and J by 7 bases, with 16 bases between the two germline ends. CDR1 MDHEN and CDR2 SYDVKM come from the germline V gene. CDR3 length equals 14 residues. The CDR3 region is CASSRDNIKQPQHF. The CDR3 coding sequence is TGTGCCAGCAGCCGGGACAACATAAAGCAGCCCCAGCATTTT.

The V and J genes are TRBV6-5 and TRBJ2-5; 8 bases align to TRBD1. CDR3 length: 15 amino acids. CDR1 is MNHEY and CDR2 is SVGAGI in the germline V gene. J lost 3 bases, V lost 0 bases, and 3 bases had no gene match. CDR3 region: CASSYSLTGEETQYF. The CDR3 region has the DNA TGTGCCAGCAGTTACTCGTTGACAGGGGAAGAGACCCAGTACTTC.

The rearrangement uses TRBV5-8 and TRBJ1-2; tentative D call: TRBD1 (6 bases). The germline V gene has CDR1 SGHTS and CDR2 YDEGEE. Deletions cut 5 bases from V and 3 bases from J, with 20 bases between. The CDR3 sequence is 16 residues long. The chain's CDR3 is CASRPEGNRVDYGYTF. CDR3 sequence (DNA): TGTGCCAGCAGGCCGGAGGGAAACAGGGTTGACTATGGCTACACCTTC.

The J gene is TRBJ1-2, the V gene TRBV3-1 (or the pseudogene TRBV3-2), with D uncertain. This CDR3 spans 15 amino acids. Germline values: CDR1 LGHDT, CDR2 YNNKEL (reference sequence). V was trimmed by 4 bases and J by 4 bases, leaving 16 bases between them. CDR3 loop: CASSLQLTWGYGYTF. The CDR3 DNA reads as TGTGCCAGCAGCCTGCAACTCACTTGGGGCTATGGCTACACCTTC.

The chain uses TRBV10-3 and TRBJ2-1, with 9 bases lining up with TRBD2. The germline CDR1 and CDR2 sequences are ENHRY and SYGVKD. With V trimmed by 11 bases and J by 8 bases, 13 bases remained unmatched. The CDR3 has 14 residues. CDR3 loop: CACKSQREADEQFF. Here the CDR3 DNA reads TGTGCCTGTAAGAGCCAGCGGGAGGCCGATGAGCAGTTCTTC.

The CDR3 loop is CASSPLGGGVKNTEAFF. The CDR3 DNA follows: TGTGCCAGCTCACCTCTAGGAGGGGGAGTCAAGAACACTGAAGCTTTCTTT. The chain combines TRBV18 with TRBJ1-1; D may be TRBD1 (6 bases). The germline V and J ends were trimmed by 3 bases and 1 base, with 18 bases remaining between them. Germline-derived CDR1 and CDR2 are KGHSH and LQKENI. This CDR3 contains 17 residues.

This clone was seen a single time. V is TRBV5-1 and J is TRBJ2-7, with 9 bases identical to TRBD2. The trim removed 7 bases at V and 2 bases at J, leaving 13 bases unmatched. Germline V CDR1 and CDR2: SGHRS, YFSETQ. The CDR3 sequence is 16 residues long. The CDR3 DNA reads as TGCGCCAGCCGGGTGGCTAGCGGGATTCCCGCCTACGAGCAGTACTTC. Protein: CASRVASGIPAYEQYF.

The V call is TRBV30, the J call TRBJ1-1; D is possibly TRBD1 (6 bases). Trimming shortened V by 4 bases and J by 0 bases, and 9 bases separated the two germline ends. Germline V gives CDR1 GTSNPN, CDR2 SVGIG (reference sequence). This CDR3 region has 13 residues. The CDR3 here is CAWTRGMNTEAFF. DNA of the CDR3: TGTGCCTGGACGAGGGGGATGAACACTGAAGCTTTCTTT.

The chain recombines TRBV14 with TRBJ1-1; 7 nucleotides agree with TRBD1. CDR3 length: 14 amino acids. After removal of 4 bases from V and 1 base from J, the junction contained 3 bases not matched to a gene. Germline V gene lookup returns CDR1 SGHDN and CDR2 FVKESK. This CDR3 reads CASSPRGGNTEAFF. The CDR3 region has the DNA TGTGCCAGCAGCCCCAGGGGGGGGAACACTGAAGCTTTCTTT.

The rearrangement links TRBV7-6 to TRBJ1-6; D is unresolved. CDR3 length equals 14 residues. The germline V and J ends were trimmed by 5 bases and 6 bases, with 11 bases remaining between them. Per the germline V gene, CDR1 is SGHVS and CDR2 is FNYEAQ. Here the CDR3 reads CASSLTRANSPLHF. CDR3 DNA: TGTGCCAGCAGCCTAACCCGGGCTAATTCACCCCTCCACTTT. Full variable domain (outside the CDR3, taken from reference TRBV7-6 and TRBJ1-6): GAGVSQSPRYKVTKRGQDVALRCDPISGHVSLYWYRQALGQGPEFLTYFNYEAQQDKSGLPNDRFSAERPEGSISTLTIQRTEQRDSAMYRCASSLTRANSPLHFGNGTRLTVT.